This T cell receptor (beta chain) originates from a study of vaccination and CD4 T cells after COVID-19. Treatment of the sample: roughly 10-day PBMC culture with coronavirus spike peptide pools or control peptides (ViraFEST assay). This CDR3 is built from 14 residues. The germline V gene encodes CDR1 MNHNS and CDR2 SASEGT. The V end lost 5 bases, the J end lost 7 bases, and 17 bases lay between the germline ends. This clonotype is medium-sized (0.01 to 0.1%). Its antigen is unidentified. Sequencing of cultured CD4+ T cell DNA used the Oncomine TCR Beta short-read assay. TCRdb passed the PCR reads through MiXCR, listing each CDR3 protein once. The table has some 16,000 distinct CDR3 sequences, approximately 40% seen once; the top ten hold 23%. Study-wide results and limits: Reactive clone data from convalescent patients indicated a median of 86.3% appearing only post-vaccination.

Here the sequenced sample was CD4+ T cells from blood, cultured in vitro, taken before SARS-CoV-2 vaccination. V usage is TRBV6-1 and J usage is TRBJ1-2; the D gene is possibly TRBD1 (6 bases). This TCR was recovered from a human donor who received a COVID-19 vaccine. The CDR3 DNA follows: TGTGCCAGCAGTCCTATGAACAGGGAACGTGGCTACACCTTC. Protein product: CASSPMNRERGYTF.